This TCR beta chain was sequenced for a study of human T cells and chemical hapten exposure. Background on the study: During the approximately 25-week study period, patients had diphenylcyclopropenone applied to the scalp every week. General study findings and limits: Counts of TCRs expanded at PT1 correlated positively with patch test score.

Separate cDNA molecules received unique molecular identifiers, which the library attached to them. TCRdb re-analysed the RACE reads in MiXCR, keeping a single row per CDR3 protein. The sample shows 80,000 to 100,000 distinct CDR3 sequences, about 9.3% of them seen only once. Details on this clonotype: Its target is unknown. Being one base from a much bigger clone, this may be a read error.

This CDR3 is built from 12 residues. The V gene's germline CDR1 is SQVTM and CDR2 ANQGSEA. The time point here: patch test 2, 6 weeks after DPC sensitization. Treatment described: therapeutic diphenylcyclopropenone sensitization with weekly scalp DPC. This receptor was obtained from a woman aged 40 to 50 with alopecia areata. Some clones in this sample may be carry-over from other donors' samples. Sample: whole blood, taken in connection with sensitization to the hapten diphenylcyclopropenone (DPC). The chain is built from TRBV29-1 and TRBJ2-4; D remains ambiguous. CDR3 protein: CGVVDFFNIQYF. The CDR3 nucleotides are TGCGGCGTTGTCGATTTTTTCAACATTCAGTACTTC. The whole variable domain, filled in from reference TRBV29-1 and TRBJ2-4, reads SAVISQKPSRDICQRGTSLTIQCQVDSQVTMMFWYRQQPGQSLTLIATANQGSEATYESGFVIDKFPISRPNLTFSTLTVSNMSPEDSSIYLCGVVDFFNIQYFGAGTRLSVL.